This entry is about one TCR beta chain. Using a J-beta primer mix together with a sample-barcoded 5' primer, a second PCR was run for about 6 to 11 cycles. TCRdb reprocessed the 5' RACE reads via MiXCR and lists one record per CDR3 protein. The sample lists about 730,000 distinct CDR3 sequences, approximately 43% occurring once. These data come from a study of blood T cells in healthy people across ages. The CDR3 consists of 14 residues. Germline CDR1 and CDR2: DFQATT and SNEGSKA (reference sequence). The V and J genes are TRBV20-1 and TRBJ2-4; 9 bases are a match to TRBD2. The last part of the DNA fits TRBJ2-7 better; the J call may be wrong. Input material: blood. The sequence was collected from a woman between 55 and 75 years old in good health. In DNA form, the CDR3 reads TGCAGTGCTTTAGCGGGGGTAGGGCCCTACGAGCAGTACTTC. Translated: CSALAGVGPYEQYF.